The entry below describes one T cell receptor (beta chain). Its antigen is unknown. Germline CDR1 ENHRY, CDR2 SYGVKD. V was pared by 8 bases and J by 5 bases, with 8 bases between. This CDR3 spans 11 amino acids. Described time point: patch test 2, 6 weeks after DPC sensitization. Treatment denoted: therapeutic diphenylcyclopropenone sensitization with weekly scalp DPC. This record comes from a study of human T cells and chemical hapten exposure. Looking at the study overall: Affected patients, primarily female, had alopecia areata, totalis or universalis. Overall study results and limits: Patch test score was positively correlated with the counts of PT1 expanded TCRs.

The library tagged individual cDNA molecules with unique molecular identifiers. Using its own MiXCR run on the RACE reads, TCRdb lists one record per CDR3 protein. The sample carries some 350,000 distinct CDR3 sequences, roughly 6.3% recorded once. The chain recombines TRBV10-3 with TRBJ2-3; D remains ambiguous. The material was whole blood, obtained in connection with sensitization to the hapten diphenylcyclopropenone (DPC). The receptor was derived from a young woman with alopecia areata. Some clones in this sample may be carry-over from other donors' samples. The CDR3 protein is CAIASRDTQYF. The CDR3 bases are TGTGCCATCGCTTCGAGAGATACGCAGTATTTT.